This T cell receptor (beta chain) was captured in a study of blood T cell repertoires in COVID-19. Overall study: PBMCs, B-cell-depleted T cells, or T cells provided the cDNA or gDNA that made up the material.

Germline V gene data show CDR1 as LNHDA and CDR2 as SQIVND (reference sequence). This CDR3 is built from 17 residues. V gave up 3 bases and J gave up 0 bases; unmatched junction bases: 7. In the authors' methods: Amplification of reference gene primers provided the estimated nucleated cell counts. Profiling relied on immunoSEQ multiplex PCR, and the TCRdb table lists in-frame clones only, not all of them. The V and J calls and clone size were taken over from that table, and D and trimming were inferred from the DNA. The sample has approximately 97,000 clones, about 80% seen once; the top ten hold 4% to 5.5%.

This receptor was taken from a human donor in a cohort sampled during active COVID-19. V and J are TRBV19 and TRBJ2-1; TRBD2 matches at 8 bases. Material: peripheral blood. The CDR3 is CASSISTSGRSYNEQFF. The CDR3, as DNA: TGTGCCAGTAGTATCTCCACTAGCGGCCGCTCCTACAATGAGCAGTTCTTC.